A selection of T cell receptor beta chains follows, all from one sample in a study of technical replicates of blood from a few donors. Some clones are missing from TCRdb's copy, which holds only in-frame ones; the method was immunoSEQ multiplex PCR. The data hold about 97,000 clones, with 85% to 95% observed a single time. Material for sequencing was T cells isolated from PBMCs. These receptor sequences come from a human donor in good health. CDR3s include the opening cysteine and the closing phenylalanine or tryptophan. D genes are given only for firm matches. Rows give clone size only sometimes, using once, few, many, or a class for an expanded clone.

TRBD1	TRBV27	TRBJ2-1	.	TGTGCCAGCAGTTGGGACAGGGGGGGTGAGCAGTTCTTC	CASSWDRGGEQFF
TRBD2	TRBV29-1	TRBJ2-7	.	TGCAGCGCCGAACTAGCGGGAGACGAGTACGAGCAGTACTTC	CSAELAGDEYEQYF
TRBD1	TRBV2	TRBJ1-3	once	TGTGCCAGCAGCGAGCAGGGGACAGCCTCTGGAAACACCATATATTTT	CASSEQGTASGNTIYF
.	TRBV10-3	TRBJ2-5	.	TGTGCCATCAGTGAATCGGAGACCCAGTACTTC	CAISESETQYF
TRBD2	TRBV29-1	TRBJ2-7	.	TGCAGCGCCCTGACTAGCGGGACCTACGAGCAGTACTTC	CSALTSGTYEQYF
TRBD1	TRBV10-3	TRBJ1-6	.	TGTGCCATCAGGGAGACAGGGACCCATAATTCACCCCTCCACTTT	CAIRETGTHNSPLHF
TRBD1	TRBV2	TRBJ2-7	.	TGTGCCAGCAGTGATCACAGGGGGACGTACGAGCAGTACTTC	CASSDHRGTYEQYF
TRBD1	TRBV11-1	TRBJ2-1	.	TGTGCCAGCAGCTTAAGGACAGGGCTTTACAATGAGCAGTTCTTC	CASSLRTGLYNEQFF
.	TRBV4-3	TRBJ2-7	.	TGCGCCAGCAGCCAAGATTTAAGAGGAGGATTTGCCTACGAGCAGTACTTC	CASSQDLRGGFAYEQYF
.	TRBV4-1	TRBJ1-1	once	TGCGCCAGCAGCCAAGATCGGGGGACTGAAGCTTTCTTT	CASSQDRGTEAFF
TRBD2	TRBV13	TRBJ2-1	.	TGTGCCAGCAGCTTCAGCGGGAGGGCCAAATACAATGAGCAGTTCTTC	CASSFSGRAKYNEQFF
.	TRBV5-5	TRBJ1-5	.	TGTGCCAGCAGCTTGAATGCAGGGAATCAGCCCCAGCATTTT	CASSLNAGNQPQHF
.	TRBV11-2	TRBJ2-3	.	TGTGCCAGCAGCTTATCACAGGGTCTGGAGTATTTT	CASSLSQGLEYF
TRBD2	TRBV4-1	TRBJ2-3	once	TGCGCCAGCAGCCAAGATATCGGGCGGGAGTTAACAGATACGCAGTATTTT	CASSQDIGRELTDTQYF
.	TRBV12-5	TRBJ1-5	.	TGTGCTAGTGGTTTGGGACAGACGATAAATCAGCCCCAGCATTTT	CASGLGQTINQPQHF
.	TRBV14	TRBJ2-2	.	TGTGCCAGCAGCCAAGAGGTCTACAGGGAGACCGGGGAGCTGTTTTTT	CASSQEVYRETGELFF
.	TRBV28	TRBJ1-4	.	TGTGCCAGCAGTTTAGAACAGTATGAAAAACTGTTTTTT	CASSLEQYEKLFF
TRBD1	TRBV11-3	TRBJ1-4	.	TGTGCCAGCAGCGGGGACAGGGAAGAAAAACTGTTTTTT	CASSGDREEKLFF
TRBD1	TRBV9	TRBJ2-7	.	TGTGCCAGCAGCGTTGGACAGGTGAGCTCCTACGAGCAGTACTTC	CASSVGQVSSYEQYF
TRBD2	TRBV7-2	TRBJ2-7	.	TGTGCCAGCAGCTTAGGAGCGGGGGTCGAGCAGTACTTC	CASSLGAGVEQYF
.	TRBV7-9	TRBJ1-1	once	TGTGCCAGCAGCTTAAACAGTCAGAACACTGAAGCTTTCTTT	CASSLNSQNTEAFF
.	TRBV29-1	TRBJ1-2	once	TGCAGCGTTGAGTCGGGGGTTGTTGGCTACACCTTC	CSVESGVVGYTF
TRBD1	TRBV5-6	TRBJ1-1	.	TGTGCCAGCAGCAGGGACAGGGTCTGGGCTGAAGCTTTCTTT	CASSRDRVWAEAFF
.	TRBV10-3	TRBJ2-5	.	TGTGCCATCAAGGAAAACAGGGTCCAAGAGACCCAGTACTTC	CAIKENRVQETQYF
.	TRBV4-1	TRBJ2-7	.	TGCGCCAGCAGCCTTACAACCAGGGGGGAGAGCGAGCAGTACTTC	CASSLTTRGESEQYF
.	TRBV5-1	TRBJ2-7	.	TGCGCCAGCAGCCTAGCGCCGAGCTCCTACGAGCAGTACTTC	CASSLAPSSYEQYF
.	TRBV5-6	TRBJ1-1	.	TGTGCCAGCAGCTTGGCCGGGGGGAACACTGAAGCTTTCTTT	CASSLAGGNTEAFF
TRBD1	TRBV19	TRBJ1-3	once	TGTGCCAGTAGTACTCAACAGGGGGCCGGAAACACCATATATTTT	CASSTQQGAGNTIYF
TRBD2	TRBV9	TRBJ2-6	.	TGTGCCAGCAGCGCAAGCGGGACCTACTCTGGGGCCAACGTCCTGACTTTC	CASSASGTYSGANVLTF
TRBD1	TRBV19	TRBJ1-2	once	TGTGCCAGTAATTCCCAGGGGGACTATGGCTACACCTTC	CASNSQGDYGYTF
.	TRBV7-2	TRBJ1-2	.	TGTGCCAGCAGCTTAGGAGCGGTTTATGGCTACACCTTC	CASSLGAVYGYTF
.	TRBV19	TRBJ1-2	.	TGTGCCAGTAGTCCCCCACCTCCGGTAAACTATGGCTACACCTTC	CASSPPPPVNYGYTF
.	TRBV19	TRBJ1-5	.	TGTGCCAGTAGTTACCCTCTAGGGGAACAGCCCCAGCATTTT	CASSYPLGEQPQHF
TRBD1	TRBV30	TRBJ1-2	.	TGTGCCTGGAGAGGACAGGGCCACTATGGCTACACCTTC	CAWRGQGHYGYTF
.	TRBV4-1	TRBJ2-1	once	TGCGCCAGCAGCCGAAGATTTATAGAGGTCGATGAGCAGTTCTTC	CASSRRFIEVDEQFF
.	TRBV13	TRBJ1-5	.	TGTGCCAGCAGCTTAGGCCGGCAGCCCCAGCATTTT	CASSLGRQPQHF
.	TRBV19	TRBJ2-4	.	TGTGCCAGTAGCGGGGTAGCCAAAAACATTCAGTACTTC	CASSGVAKNIQYF
.	TRBV7-2	TRBJ2-5	.	TGTGCCAGCAGCTTTGGTGCGGGGCGAGAGACCCAGTACTTC	CASSFGAGRETQYF
TRBD1	TRBV28	TRBJ1-3	.	TGTGCCAGCAGTCCGAGACAGGGGCCATACACCATATATTTT	CASSPRQGPYTIYF
TRBD1	TRBV6-5	TRBJ2-7	.	TGTGCCAGCAGCCGGTTGGACAGGGGTGCCTACGAGCAGTACTTC	CASSRLDRGAYEQYF
.	TRBV7-9	TRBJ2-1	once	TGTGCCAGCAGCTTAGTACAGGACTACTCCTACAATGAGCAGTTCTTC	CASSLVQDYSYNEQFF
TRBD1	TRBV19	TRBJ1-1	.	TGTGCCAGTAGCGTTACCGGGACAGACACTGAAGCTTTCTTT	CASSVTGTDTEAFF
TRBD2	TRBV4-1	TRBJ2-7	.	TGCGCCAGCAGCATCCAGCGGGGATTCTACGAGCAGTACTTC	CASSIQRGFYEQYF
.	TRBV5-6	TRBJ2-5	.	TGTGCCAGCAGCTTGTGGGGAGGAGAGACCCAGTACTTC	CASSLWGGETQYF
.	TRBV6-1	TRBJ2-2	.	TGTGCCAGCAGTCCGGGGAGATCCTTCGCCGGGGAGCTGTTTTTT	CASSPGRSFAGELFF
.	TRBV28	TRBJ1-5	.	TGTGCCAGCAGTTTAGGCCCGGGGAATCAGCCCCAGCATTTT	CASSLGPGNQPQHF
TRBD1	TRBV15	TRBJ1-4	.	TGTGCCACCAGCACCTGGACAGGCCGGCGAGATGAAAAACTGTTTTTT	CATSTWTGRRDEKLFF
TRBD1	TRBV7-2	TRBJ2-1	.	TGTGCCAGCAGCCCAAGGACAGGTGTCCACAATGAGCAGTTCTTC	CASSPRTGVHNEQFF
.	TRBV5-1	TRBJ1-2	.	TGCGCCAGCAGCTTGGCCATACAGGGTGGCTATGGCTACACCTTC	CASSLAIQGGYGYTF
.	TRBV19	TRBJ1-1	few	TGTGCCAGTAGTATAATGTGGGGCTCGAACACTGAAGCTTTCTTT	CASSIMWGSNTEAFF
TRBD2	TRBV12-5	TRBJ2-1	.	TGTGCTAGTGGTTTGGGAGGACTAGCGGGAGGGAAGAACAATGAGCAGTTCTTC	CASGLGGLAGGKNNEQFF
.	TRBV7-3	TRBJ1-1	.	TGTGCCAGCAGCCTCTCAGTGAACACTGAAGCTTTCTTT	CASSLSVNTEAFF
TRBD1	TRBV9	TRBJ1-1	.	TGTGCCAGCAGTGGTACCAAAACAGGGGGCACTGAAGCTTTCTTT	CASSGTKTGGTEAFF
.	TRBV6-1	TRBJ2-7	.	TGTGCCAGCAGTGGACAGGTCCTTCCATTTGACGAGCAGTACTTC	CASSGQVLPFDEQYF
TRBD2	TRBV11-2	TRBJ2-1	.	TGTGCCAGCAGTTCTAGCGGTTACAATGAGCAGTTCTTC	CASSSSGYNEQFF
.	TRBV5-6	TRBJ2-7	.	TGTGCCAGCAGCTTGGTCGGAGACGAGCAGTACTTC	CASSLVGDEQYF
.	TRBV29-1	TRBJ2-1	.	TGCAGCGTTGAAGGGGGACACTACAATGAGCAGTTCTTC	CSVEGGHYNEQFF
TRBD2	TRBV5-1	TRBJ2-2	.	TGCGCCAGCAGCTTTTCTAGCGGGAACACCGGGGAGCTGTTTTTT	CASSFSSGNTGELFF
TRBD2	TRBV9	TRBJ2-3	.	TGTGCCAGCAGCGTAGGGACCTTTCCGCGGGAGAAAGATACGCAGTATTTT	CASSVGTFPREKDTQYF
.	TRBV5-1	TRBJ2-5	.	TGCGCCAGCAGCCCCAGGGGTCAGGAGACCCAGTACTTC	CASSPRGQETQYF